The next 31 T cell receptor beta chains were all read from a single sample in a study of blood T cell repertoires in COVID-19. Method: immunoSEQ multiplex PCR; TCRdb's copy keeps in-frame clones and lacks some. The sample lists roughly 100,000 clones, 75% to 85% seen once, with around 10% in the top ten. The source material was peripheral blood. The receptors were gathered from a woman aged 80 or over with acute or convalescent COVID-19.

This clone was counted a single time. The CDR3: CASSSTPSPGQGYTTEAFF. CDR3 sequence (DNA): TGTGCCAGTAGTTCCACTCCTTCTCCGGGACAGGGTTACACCACTGAAGCTTTCTTT. The rearrangement joins TRBV19 to TRBJ1-1, with 9 bases lining up with TRBD1. The germline CDR1 and CDR2 sequences are LNHDA and SQIVND (reference sequence). Losses at the gene ends were 5 bases for V and 4 bases for J; bases not matched to a gene: 20. This CDR3 comprises 19 residues.

This chain connects TRBV19 to TRBJ2-5, with D possibly matching TRBD2 (7 bases). V lost 1 base and J 7 bases, leaving 10 bases between the germline ends. Germline CDR1 reads LNHDA; CDR2 reads SQIVND (reference sequence). The CDR3 contains 13 residues. Here the CDR3 reads CASSIGGGGTQYF. The CDR3 DNA reads as TGTGCCAGTAGTATAGGGGGAGGGGGGACCCAGTACTTC.

The chain has TRBV18 and TRBJ2-5; the D gene is possibly TRBD2 (6 bases). Germline CDR1 is KGHSH and CDR2 is LQKENI. V was pared by 2 bases and J by 5 bases, with 12 bases between. The CDR3 consists of 14 residues. In nucleotides, the CDR3 is TGTGCCAGCTCACCAGGTTCGGCGGGGGAGACCCAGTACTTC. As protein: CASSPGSAGETQYF.

V gene TRBV11-2 combines with J gene TRBJ2-1, with a possible D match to TRBD1 (6 bases). V shed 1 base and J shed 8 bases, with 21 bases lying between them. Germline V gene sequence: CDR1 SGHAT, CDR2 FQNNGV. This CDR3 region has 17 residues. The CDR3 DNA follows: TGTGCCAGCAGCTTAGTAGGTCTGGCTGGGGGCGGTTATGAGCAGTTCTTC. It encodes CASSLVGLAGGGYEQFF.

The chain joins TRBV7-9 to TRBJ1-1; D remains ambiguous. Trimming took off 5 bases at V and 4 bases at J, with 17 bases between the two ends. Looked up from germline, CDR1 is SEHNR and CDR2 is FQNEAQ (reference sequence). CDR3 length equals 15 residues. The CDR3 loop reads CASSPMGALSTEAFF. CDR3 coding DNA: TGTGCCAGCAGCCCAATGGGAGCCCTGAGCACTGAAGCTTTCTTT.

V gene TRBV28 combines with J gene TRBJ1-2; tentatively, D is TRBD1 (6 bases). CDR1 is MDHEN, CDR2 SYDVKM, per germline. With 8 bases removed from V and 7 bases from J, the gap between germline ends came to 17 bases. This CDR3 has 13 residues. CDR3 sequence reads: CASRSGGLGGYTF. CDR3 nucleotide sequence: TGTGCCAGCCGTAGCGGGGGGCTAGGTGGCTACACCTTC.

V gene TRBV25-1 combines with J gene TRBJ2-4; TRBD1 agrees at 9 bases. The CDR3 contains 17 residues. Trimming took 0 bases from V and 7 from J; bases not matched to a gene: 10. CDR1 is MGHDK, CDR2 SYGVNS, per germline. The CDR3 DNA reads as TGTGCCAGCAGTGAATACAATACCGGGACAGGGAGGAACATTCAGTACTTC. Translation: CASSEYNTGTGRNIQYF.

The chain employs TRBV4-1 and TRBJ2-1; TRBD2 matches at 9 bases. This CDR3 spans 17 amino acids. With V trimmed by 1 base and J by 14 bases, 18 bases remained unmatched. Germline values: CDR1 MGHRA, CDR2 YSYEKL. CDR3 protein: CASSQATTSGSTRVKFF. DNA for the CDR3: TGCGCCAGCAGCCAAGCCACGACTAGCGGTTCTACAAGGGTAAAGTTCTTC.

This clone was recorded a few times. The gene calls are TRBV29-1 and TRBJ2-3; no firm D call. The CDR3 consists of 14 residues. The germline V and J ends were trimmed by 6 bases and 0 bases, with 13 bases remaining between them. Germline-derived CDR1 and CDR2 are SQVTM and ANQGSEA. The CDR3 sequence is CSVALGASTDTQYF. The CDR3 DNA sequence: TGCAGCGTCGCCCTAGGAGCTAGCACAGATACGCAGTATTTT.

The chain combines TRBV5-4 with TRBJ2-5; maybe TRBD2 (5 bases). Germline V gene lookup returns CDR1 SGHNT and CDR2 YYREEE (reference sequence). The CDR3 length is 14 residues. Trimming shortened V by 0 bases and J by 0 bases, and 6 bases separated the two germline ends. This CDR3 reads CASSLGGNQETQYF. Here the CDR3 DNA reads TGTGCCAGCAGCTTGGGAGGGAACCAAGAGACCCAGTACTTC.

Only one count was recorded for this clone. The chain recombines TRBV10-2 with TRBJ2-7, with TRBD1 as a possible D gene (6 bases). The CDR3 runs 11 residues. Germline loops: CDR1 WSHSY, CDR2 SAAADI. The V and J ends lost 8 bases and 3 bases respectively, with 8 bases between them. DNA of the CDR3: TGCGCCAGCCAGGGGAGCTACGAGCAGTACTTC. Protein: CASQGSYEQYF.

This clone showed up just a few times. This chain links TRBV5-1 with TRBJ2-5; 7 nucleotides match TRBD2. Germline V gene lookup returns CDR1 SGHRS and CDR2 YFSETQ. V shed 0 bases and J 2 bases; nucleotides not matched to a gene: 1. CDR3 length equals 14 residues. In DNA, the CDR3 is TGCGCCAGCAGCTTGGGGCGGGGGCAAGAGACCCAGTACTTC. Its translation: CASSLGRGQETQYF.

The chain recombines TRBV27 with TRBJ1-1; tentative D call: TRBD1 (5 bases). There are 13 residues in the CDR3. CDR1 and CDR2 from the germline V gene are MNHEY and SMNVEV (reference sequence). Trimming took off 5 bases at V and 4 bases at J, with 11 bases between the two ends. The CDR3 loop reads CASSLLGGTEAFF. As DNA, the CDR3 is TGTGCCAGCAGTCTACTGGGGGGCACTGAAGCTTTCTTT.

This clone was picked up one time. The rearrangement uses TRBV7-3 and TRBJ2-1; 8 bases are a match to TRBD2. Germline V gene lookup returns CDR1 SGHTA and CDR2 FQGTGA. This CDR3 is built from 16 residues. Germline trimming cut 1 base from V and 2 bases from J; bases unmatched to any gene: 4. The CDR3 reads CASSLSRGGTYNEQFF. The CDR3 DNA reads TGTGCCAGCAGCTTAAGTCGGGGGGGAACCTACAATGAGCAGTTCTTC.

This clone appeared a single time. This chain joins TRBV24-1 and TRBJ2-5, with 11 bases matching TRBD2. In germline, CDR1 is KGHDR, CDR2 SFDVKD. V gave up 5 bases and J gave up 4 bases; unmatched junction bases: 14. The CDR3 loop spans 18 amino acids. The CDR3 DNA is TGTGCCACCAGTGGGCCCCTCGGTAGCGGGAGGGCCGGAGAGACCCAGTACTTC. Translation: CATSGPLGSGRAGETQYF.

This chain joins TRBV9 and TRBJ1-3; TRBD1 matches 7 bases. Germline loops: CDR1 SGDLS, CDR2 YYNGEE. The CDR3 is 15 amino acids. The ends lost 3 bases at V and 0 bases at J; junction bases unmatched: 3. CDR3 loop: CASSATGVSGNTIYF. CDR3 DNA sequence: TGTGCCAGCAGCGCAACAGGGGTCTCTGGAAACACCATATATTTT.

The CDR3 reads CASSFSDYGYTF. The CDR3 DNA sequence: TGTGCCAGCAGTTTCAGCGACTATGGCTACACCTTC. This chain uses TRBV28 with TRBJ1-2, with no clear D. Germline CDR1 MDHEN, CDR2 SYDVKM. V shed 3 bases and J shed 3 bases, with 5 bases lying between them. The CDR3 runs 12 residues.

The rearrangement links TRBV3-1 (or the pseudogene TRBV3-2) to TRBJ1-6; D is unresolved. V shed 3 bases and J shed 7 bases, with 10 bases lying between them. Germline V gene data show CDR1 as LGHDT and CDR2 as YNNKEL (reference sequence). The CDR3 totals 14 residues. The DNA of the CDR3 is TGTGCCAGCAGCCATCAGCAGGCCAATTCACCCCTCCACTTT. Translating gives CASSHQQANSPLHF.

The chain recombines TRBV30 with TRBJ2-2; possibly TRBD2 for D (5 bases). Germline CDR1 is GTSNPN and CDR2 is SVGIG (reference sequence). Trimming pared 2 bases from V and 5 bases from J, leaving 18 bases between. The CDR3 has 16 residues. DNA of the CDR3: TGTGCCTGGAGTTACGGGCTCGGGATGGGGACCGGGGAGCTGTTTTTT. Encoded protein: CAWSYGLGMGTGELFF.

This chain joins TRBV7-8 and TRBJ1-5, with 11 bases fitting TRBD1. The V and J ends lost 5 bases and 5 bases, in that order; junction bases with no gene match: 8. The CDR3 sequence is 16 residues long. Germline V gene lookup returns CDR1 SGHVS and CDR2 FQNEAQ. CDR3 sequence (DNA): TGTGCCAGCAGCCCACGAGGACAGGGGGCTCATCAGCCCCAGCATTTT. This sequence encodes CASSPRGQGAHQPQHF.

This chain connects TRBV6-2 or TRBV6-3 to TRBJ1-3, with 7 positions matching TRBD1. The CDR3 totals 17 residues. Germline CDR1 MNHEY, CDR2 SVGEGT. The ends lost 4 bases at V and 1 base at J; junction bases unmatched: 10. CDR3 sequence (DNA): TGTGCCAGCAGTTCCGGGGGACAGTTCTCTTCTGGAAACACCATATATTTT. Its protein is CASSSGGQFSSGNTIYF.

The chain uses TRBV28 and TRBJ1-2; D possibly corresponds to TRBD1 (5 bases). This CDR3 spans 12 amino acids. CDR1 is MDHEN, CDR2 SYDVKM, per germline. The V and J ends lost 5 bases and 6 bases respectively, with 10 bases between them. CDR3 protein: CASSRGRDGYTF. The DNA of the CDR3 is TGTGCCAGCAGTCGGGGGAGGGATGGCTACACCTTC.

The V call is TRBV7-2, the J call TRBJ1-3; TRBD1 is a possible D gene (6 bases). The CDR3 is 17 residues long. V was clipped by 0 bases and J by 2 bases, with 14 bases between them. CDR1 and CDR2 from the germline V gene are SGHTA and FQGNSA. As DNA, the CDR3 is TGTGCCAGCAGCTTAGCCCCGGGGAGGGACACTGGAAACACCATATATTTT. Protein sequence: CASSLAPGRDTGNTIYF.

This clone is medium-sized by share. This chain links TRBV19 with TRBJ2-7; a weak D match, TRBD2 (5 bases). This CDR3 spans 14 amino acids. The V end lost 3 bases, the J end lost 6 bases, and 15 bases lay between the germline ends. Per germline, CDR1 LNHDA and CDR2 SQIVND (reference sequence). DNA of the CDR3: TGTGCCAGTAGTATCCGGTCCCACCGGGGCGAGCAGTACTTC. This codes for CASSIRSHRGEQYF.

As DNA, the CDR3 is TGTGCCAGCAGTGCCGCGGGTGGTCGGAAGTTCTTC. Its translation is CASSAAGGRKFF. The V call is TRBV6-4, the J call TRBJ2-1; a possible D gene is TRBD2 (5 bases). The CDR3 runs to 12 residues. Trimming took off 4 bases at V and 14 bases at J, with 15 bases between the two ends. CDR1 and CDR2 (germline): MRHNA, SNTAGT.

The CDR3 region has the DNA TGTGCCAGTAGTGGGTCCTCCGGGACACCTAGCACAGATACGCAGTATTTT. Translation gives CASSGSSGTPSTDTQYF. The J gene is TRBJ2-3, the V gene TRBV19; D perhaps matches TRBD1 (6 bases). Per the germline V gene, CDR1 is LNHDA and CDR2 is SQIVND (reference sequence). The CDR3 is 17 residues long. With 5 bases removed from V and 0 bases from J, the gap between germline ends came to 18 bases.

The rearrangement joins TRBV7-2 to TRBJ1-2; D gene unclear. Germline V gives CDR1 SGHTA, CDR2 FQGNSA. There are 15 residues in the CDR3. The V and J ends lost 6 bases and 1 base respectively, with 15 bases between them. Here the CDR3 reads CASRLRDTINYGYTF. Written as DNA, the CDR3 is TGTGCCAGCAGATTACGGGATACCATTAACTATGGCTACACCTTC.

This clone was recorded once. J is TRBJ2-6 and V is TRBV4-3; D call uncertain. CDR3 size: 11 residues. Germline-derived CDR1 and CDR2 are LGHNA and YSLEER. The V end was cut by 11 bases, the J end by 4 bases, with 6 bases between. The CDR3 coding sequence is TGCGCCTCCCGGGGGGCCAACGTCCTGACTTTC. This translates into CASRGANVLTF.

The chain combines TRBV5-4 with TRBJ2-7, with 11 positions matching TRBD2. The length of the CDR3 is 14 residues. CDR1 and CDR2 (germline): SGHNT, YYREEE (reference sequence). V dropped 5 bases and J dropped 2; count of bases not matched to a gene: 3. The chain's CDR3 is CASRLAGDTYEQYF. CDR3 nucleotide sequence: TGTGCCAGCAGACTAGCGGGAGATACCTACGAGCAGTACTTC. Combining the CDR3 with reference TRBV5-4 and TRBJ2-7 gives the whole variable domain ETGVTQSPTHLIKTRGQQVTLRCSSQSGHNTVSWYQQALGQGPQFIFQYYREEENGRGNFPPRFSGLQFPNYSSELNVNALELDDSALYLCASRLAGDTYEQYFGPGTRLTVT.

The chain links TRBV7-9 to TRBJ1-3; weak D call: TRBD1 (5 bases). Germline CDR1 and CDR2: SEHNR and FQNEAQ (reference sequence). V dropped 10 bases and J dropped 4 bases, with 23 bases sitting between them. The CDR3 runs to 16 residues. The CDR3 DNA is TGTGCCATCAGAGCCCCCGACAGTGTTGTAGGAAACACCATATATTTT. This gives the protein CAIRAPDSVVGNTIYF.

This chain joins TRBV20-1 and TRBJ2-5, with TRBD1 matching 7 bases. The CDR3 loop spans 14 amino acids. Trimming cost V 3 bases and J 1 base; bases outside gene matches: 5. Germline V gene sequence: CDR1 DFQATT, CDR2 SNEGSKA (reference sequence). The CDR3: CSASWTGFQETQYF. Written as DNA, the CDR3 is TGCAGTGCTAGTTGGACAGGCTTCCAAGAGACCCAGTACTTC.